The clone carrying this T cell receptor (beta chain) was seen just once. The antigen remains unidentified. This sample is drawn from a study of T cells in tuberculosis. Germline CDR1 MNHEY, CDR2 SMNVEV (reference sequence). The germline V and J ends were trimmed by 3 bases and 6 bases, with 23 bases remaining between them. The CDR3 runs 17 residues. Study observations and caveats: Smaller alpha distances in active tuberculosis partly reflected shorter CDR3-alpha lengths. GMM-specific TCRs were nearer to active tuberculosis alpha repertoires, suggesting expansion.

The table came from immunoSEQ multiplex PCR; TCRdb's copy has only in-frame clones and leaves some out. The sample carries over 35,000 clones, 95% recorded once. The material sequenced was PBMCs. The receptor comes from a donor under 30 with latent tuberculosis or without tuberculosis infection. This chain connects TRBV27 to TRBJ1-2, with TRBD1 as a possible D gene (6 bases). CDR3 region: CASSFFVAHGGVNGYTF. Here the CDR3 DNA reads TGTGCCAGCAGTTTCTTTGTCGCGCATGGGGGCGTAAATGGCTACACCTTC.